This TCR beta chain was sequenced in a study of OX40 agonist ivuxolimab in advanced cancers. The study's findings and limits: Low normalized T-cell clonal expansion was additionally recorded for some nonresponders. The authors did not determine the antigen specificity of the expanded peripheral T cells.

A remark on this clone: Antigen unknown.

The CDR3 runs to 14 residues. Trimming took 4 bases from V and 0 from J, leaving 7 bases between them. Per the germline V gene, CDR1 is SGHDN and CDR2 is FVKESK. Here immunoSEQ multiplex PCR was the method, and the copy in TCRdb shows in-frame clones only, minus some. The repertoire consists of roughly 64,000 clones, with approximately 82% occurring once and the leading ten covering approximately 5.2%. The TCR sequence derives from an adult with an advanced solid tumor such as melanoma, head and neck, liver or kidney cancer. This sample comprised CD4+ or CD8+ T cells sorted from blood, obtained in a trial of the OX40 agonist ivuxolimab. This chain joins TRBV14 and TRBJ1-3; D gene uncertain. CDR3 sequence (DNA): TGTGCCAGCAGCCCCCGCAGCTCTGGAAACACCATATATTTT. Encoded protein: CASSPRSSGNTIYF.